The source of this TCR beta chain is a study of T cell repertoires in cytomegalovirus infection. In the case of this clonotype: Antigen: not known.

In TCRdb, the reads were re-called with MiXCR into one record per CDR3 protein. The sample holds some 500,000 distinct CDR3 sequences, around 30% seen once. The material sequenced was cultured PBMCs, taken from culture after CMV antigen stimulation. This sequence originates from a human donor in good health (CMV status not recorded). Some clones in this sample may be carry-over from other donors' samples.

The CDR3 coding sequence is TGTGCCAGCAGCCCCAATTATCCGGGACAGGGGGAAGAGACCCAGTACTTC. Translating it yields CASSPNYPGQGEETQYF. This rearrangement joins TRBV7-6 to TRBJ2-5; 11 nucleotides agree with TRBD1. The CDR3 has 17 amino acids. Germline V lookup: CDR1 SGHVS, CDR2 FNYEAQ. The trim removed 5 bases at V and 3 bases at J, leaving 11 bases unmatched.